Listed below are T cell receptor beta chains from one sample, sequenced in a study of OX40 agonist ivuxolimab in advanced cancers. TCRdb's copy holds only in-frame clones and misses some; the assay was immunoSEQ multiplex PCR. The data show roughly 28,000 clones, about 90% seen once. This material consisted of CD4+ or CD8+ T cells sorted from blood, taken in a trial of the OX40 agonist ivuxolimab. Source of these receptors: an adult with an advanced solid tumor such as melanoma, head and neck, liver or kidney cancer. Each CDR3 is given with its conserved first and last residue. The D gene is left open where the match is weak. Size is stated for part of the rows, as once, few or many counts, or as a class when the clone is expanded.

>once|-|TRBJ1-2|TRBV6-5
CASSPETGSYGYTF
TGTGCCAGCAGTCCGGAAACAGGGAGTTATGGCTACACCTTC
>-|-|TRBJ2-5|TRBV18
CASSPRGQQETQYF
TGTGCCAGCTCACCGCGGGGACAGCAAGAGACCCAGTACTTC
>-|TRBD2|TRBJ2-3|TRBV29-1
CSVEFSGAGGRATSGGTDTQYF
TGCAGCGTTGAATTTTCCGGGGCGGGGGGCAGGGCTACTAGCGGGGGCACAGATACGCAGTATTTT
>once|-|TRBJ1-5|TRBV5-1
CASSNTGRMPQHF
TGCGCCAGCAGCAACACAGGACGTATGCCCCAGCATTTT
>-|-|TRBJ1-2|TRBV7-9
CASSLGAGNYGYTF
TGTGCCAGCAGCTTAGGGGCAGGGAACTATGGCTACACCTTC
>-|-|TRBJ2-7|TRBV7-9
CASSTNQGYPYEQYF
TGTGCCAGCAGCACAAACCAGGGATACCCCTACGAGCAGTACTTC
>-|-|TRBJ2-1|TRBV25-1
CASSPPGYNEQFF
TGTGCCAGCAGTCCCCCAGGTTACAATGAGCAGTTCTTC
>-|-|TRBJ2-6|TRBV28
CASSQSSTGANVLTF
TGTGCCAGCAGCCAATCTAGCACAGGGGCCAACGTCCTGACTTTC
>-|-|TRBJ2-1|TRBV10-3
CAISESTVNEQFF
TGTGCCATCAGTGAGTCGACGGTCAATGAGCAGTTCTTC
>-|TRBD1|TRBJ2-1|TRBV9
CASSVEQGSSYNEQFF
TGTGCCAGCAGCGTAGAACAGGGGAGCTCCTACAATGAGCAGTTCTTC
>few|TRBD1|TRBJ1-2|TRBV7-8
CASSSGQANYGYTF
TGTGCCAGCAGCTCCGGACAGGCTAACTATGGCTACACCTTC
>-|-|TRBJ2-1|TRBV9
CASTPGGGRASYNEQFF
TGTGCCAGCACCCCAGGGGGGGGACGCGCCTCCTACAATGAGCAGTTCTTC
>-|TRBD1|TRBJ2-7|TRBV19
CASSPTGSPNEQYF
TGTGCCAGTAGTCCGACAGGGTCTCCGAACGAGCAGTACTTC
>-|-|TRBJ2-1|TRBV25-1
CASSEGINPYNEQFF
TGTGCCAGCAGTGAAGGGATAAATCCCTACAATGAGCAGTTCTTC
>-|-|TRBJ2-7|TRBV19
CASSSRDPRYEQYF
TGTGCCAGTAGTTCACGGGACCCTAGGTACGAGCAGTACTTC
>-|-|TRBJ2-2|TRBV27
CASSLQWGPGELFF
TGTGCCAGCAGTTTACAGTGGGGCCCCGGGGAGCTGTTTTTT
>once|TRBD1|TRBJ2-1|TRBV7-8
CASSARDRGYNEQFF
TGTGCCAGCAGCGCCCGGGACAGGGGCTACAATGAGCAGTTCTTC
>-|TRBD2|TRBJ2-3|TRBV28
CASTYFSGRITDTQYF
TGTGCCAGCACGTACTTTAGCGGGAGGATCACAGATACGCAGTATTTT
>-|-|TRBJ1-2|TRBV4-1
CASSPRDSKTNYGYTF
TGCGCCAGCAGCCCCCGGGACTCAAAAACTAACTATGGCTACACCTTC
>-|TRBD1|TRBJ2-1|TRBV7-2
CASSRDRVNEQFF
TGTGCCAGCAGCCGGGACAGGGTAAATGAGCAGTTCTTC
>-|-|TRBJ2-2|TRBV7-6
CASSLMETGELFF
TGTGCCAGCAGCTTAATGGAAACCGGGGAGCTGTTTTTT